This section outlines one TCR beta chain sequence together with its context. Its antigen remains unidentified. This table comes from immunoSEQ multiplex PCR, and its TCRdb copy is limited to in-frame clones, with some not included. The data show some 250,000 clones, 90% seen once. Trimming cost V 7 bases and J 6 bases, with 22 bases left between them. The germline gives CDR1 SQVTM, CDR2 ANQGSEA. The CDR3 has 15 residues. Separate from the roughly 700-subject first cohort was the approximately 120-subject validation cohort, to which the donors belonged. This sample stems from a study of cytomegalovirus exposure and HLA in healthy donors. About the research overall: A later analysis reported the 120 or so validation repertoires used the same platform as the roughly 670 first-cohort repertoires.

Study-level results: Researchers counted roughly 150 TCR beta chains as cytomegalovirus-associated. TCR clusters originating in the first cohort tended to co-occur in the approximately 120 validation repertoires, according to a later analysis.

Sequencing was done on a sample of PBMCs. The chain couples TRBV29-1 to TRBJ2-1; D is possibly TRBD1 (7 bases). The origin of this receptor is a woman aged 18-29 years in good health and CMV-seronegative. Here the CDR3 reads CSAKTAGGISNEQFF. The CDR3 DNA follows: TGCAGCGCCAAAACGGCAGGGGGGATTTCCAATGAGCAGTTCTTC.